This TCR beta chain derives from a study of Ad26.COV2.S vaccination and SARS-CoV-2 variants. On the study more broadly: In the study, Ad26.COV2.S was injected intramuscularly once, or twice 56 days apart.

Treatment defined: some 20 received Ad26.COV2.S at low or high dose, single or two shots; roughly 5 received placebo; per-sample allocation not given. After the first vaccine or placebo injection, samples were drawn on day 63. At a Boston site, the person donating was an adult of 18-55 years. Its platform was an Ad26 vector, and its expressed antigen was Wuhan-strain SARS-CoV-2 spike. General study findings and limits: Placebo recipients showed lower spike-specific TCR breadth than vaccinees.

TCRdb's table, derived via immunoSEQ multiplex PCR, lists solely in-frame clones and lacks some. There are around 450,000 clones in the sample; roughly 91% occur only once, and less than 5.5% lies in the top ten. To note about this clone: Its antigen is still unknown.

The J segment lost 0 bases and the V segment lost 2 bases, leaving 2 bases of the junction unmatched. CDR3 size: 15 residues. Per the germline V gene, CDR1 is MNHEY and CDR2 is SMNVEV (reference sequence). The chain recombines TRBV27 with TRBJ2-5, with 8 nucleotides matching TRBD1. This material consisted of peripheral blood, taken in a trial of Ad26.COV2.S vaccine versus placebo. The clonotype originates from a person aged 18-60 years who received the Ad26.COV2.S COVID-19 vaccine or a placebo. This chain's CDR3 is CASSLRTGNQETQYF. In DNA, the CDR3 is TGTGCCAGCAGTTTAAGGACAGGGAACCAAGAGACCCAGTACTTC.